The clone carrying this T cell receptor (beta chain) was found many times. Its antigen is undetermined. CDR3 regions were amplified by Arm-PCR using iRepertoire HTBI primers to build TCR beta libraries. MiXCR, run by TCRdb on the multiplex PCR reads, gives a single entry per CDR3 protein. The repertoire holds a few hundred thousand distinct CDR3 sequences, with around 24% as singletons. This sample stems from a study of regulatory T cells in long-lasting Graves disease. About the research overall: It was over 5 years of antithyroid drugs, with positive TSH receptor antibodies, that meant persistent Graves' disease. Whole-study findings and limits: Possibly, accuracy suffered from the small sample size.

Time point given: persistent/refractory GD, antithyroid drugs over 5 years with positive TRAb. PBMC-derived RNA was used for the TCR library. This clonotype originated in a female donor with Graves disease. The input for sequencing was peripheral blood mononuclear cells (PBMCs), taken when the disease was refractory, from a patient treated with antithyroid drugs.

The CDR3 region is CASVADRGHEQYF. The CDR3 DNA reads TGTGCCAGCGTCGCGGACAGGGGACACGAGCAGTACTTC. This chain links TRBV2 with TRBJ2-7; 9 bases map to TRBD1. The CDR3 extends over 13 amino acids. V gave up 8 bases and J gave up 5 bases; unmatched junction bases: 7. In germline, CDR1 is SNHLY, CDR2 FYNNEI.